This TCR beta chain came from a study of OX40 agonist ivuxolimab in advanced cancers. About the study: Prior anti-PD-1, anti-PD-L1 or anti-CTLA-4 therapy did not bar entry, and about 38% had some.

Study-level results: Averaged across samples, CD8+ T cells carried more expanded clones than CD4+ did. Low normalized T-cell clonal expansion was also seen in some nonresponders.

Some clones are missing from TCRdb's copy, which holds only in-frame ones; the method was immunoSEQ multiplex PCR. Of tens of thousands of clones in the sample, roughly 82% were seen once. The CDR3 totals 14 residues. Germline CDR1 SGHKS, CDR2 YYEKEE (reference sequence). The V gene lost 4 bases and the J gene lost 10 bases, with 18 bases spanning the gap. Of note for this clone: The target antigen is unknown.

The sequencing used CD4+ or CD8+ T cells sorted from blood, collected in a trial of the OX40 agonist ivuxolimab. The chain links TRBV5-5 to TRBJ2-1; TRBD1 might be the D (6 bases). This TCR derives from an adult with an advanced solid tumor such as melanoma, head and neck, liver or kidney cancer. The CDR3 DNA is TGTGCCAGCAGCCCAGGGGCCGGGGATTTAGAGCAGTTCTTC. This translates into CASSPGAGDLEQFF.